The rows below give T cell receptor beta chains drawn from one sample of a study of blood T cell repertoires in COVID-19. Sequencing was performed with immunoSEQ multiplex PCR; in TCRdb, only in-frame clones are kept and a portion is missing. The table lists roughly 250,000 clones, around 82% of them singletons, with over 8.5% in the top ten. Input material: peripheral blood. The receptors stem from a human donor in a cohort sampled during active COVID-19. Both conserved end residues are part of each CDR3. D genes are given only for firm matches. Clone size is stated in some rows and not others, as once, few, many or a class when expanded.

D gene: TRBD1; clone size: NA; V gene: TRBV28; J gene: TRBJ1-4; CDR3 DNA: TGTGCCAGCAGTTCGAGACAGGGCGGGGGGGAAAAACTGTTTTTT; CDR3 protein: CASSSRQGGGEKLFF
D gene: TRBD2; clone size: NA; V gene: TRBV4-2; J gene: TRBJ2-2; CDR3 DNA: TGTGCCAGCAGCCAAGATCGCGGGAGCTCCCGGGACGGGGAGCTGTTTTTT; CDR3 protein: CASSQDRGSSRDGELFF
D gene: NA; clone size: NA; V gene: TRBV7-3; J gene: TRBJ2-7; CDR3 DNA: TGTGCCAGCAGCTTAATGGGAGGGGGTCCGAGCGAGCAGTACTTC; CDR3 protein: CASSLMGGGPSEQYF
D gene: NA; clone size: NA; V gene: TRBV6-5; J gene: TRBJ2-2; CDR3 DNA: TGTGCCAGCAGGATAGACGGGGGTACCGGGGAGCTGTTTTTT; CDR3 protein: CASRIDGGTGELFF
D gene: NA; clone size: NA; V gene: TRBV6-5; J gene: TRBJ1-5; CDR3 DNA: TGTGCCAGCGTAATGACAGGAAATCAGCCCCAGCATTTT; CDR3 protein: CASVMTGNQPQHF
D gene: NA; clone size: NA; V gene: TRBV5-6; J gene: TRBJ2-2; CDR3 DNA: TGTGCCAGCAGCCAACCCAGGGGCCAAATATTCACCGGGGAGCTGTTTTTT; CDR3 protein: CASSQPRGQIFTGELFF
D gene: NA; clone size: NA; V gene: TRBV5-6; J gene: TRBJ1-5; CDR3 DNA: TGTGCCAGCAGCTTCAGGGTCGGCAATCAGCCCCAGCATTTT; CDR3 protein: CASSFRVGNQPQHF
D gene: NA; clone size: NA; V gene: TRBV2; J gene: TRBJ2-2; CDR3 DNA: TGTGCCAGAAGACAGGTCGGAGGGGAGCTGTTTTTT; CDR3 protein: CARRQVGGELFF
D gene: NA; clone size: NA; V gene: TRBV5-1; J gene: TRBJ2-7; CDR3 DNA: TGCGCCAGCAGCTTCTTGCGGGATGCTCAGTACGAGCAGTACTTC; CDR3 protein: CASSFLRDAQYEQYF
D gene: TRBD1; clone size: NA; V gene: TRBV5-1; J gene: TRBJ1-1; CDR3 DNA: TGCGCCAGCAGACCCGGACAGGGGGCGTGGAGCGAAACTGAAGCTTTCTTT; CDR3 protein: CASRPGQGAWSETEAFF
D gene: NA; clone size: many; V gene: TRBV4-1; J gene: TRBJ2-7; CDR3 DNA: TGCGCCAGCAGCCAAGTAGCGCAAAGCTCCTACGAGCAGTACTTC; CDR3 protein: CASSQVAQSSYEQYF
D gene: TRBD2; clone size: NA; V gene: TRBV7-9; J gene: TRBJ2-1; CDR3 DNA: TGTGCCAGCAGCCCGCCGACTAGCGGGAGTTCATATGAGCAGTTCTTC; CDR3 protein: CASSPPTSGSSYEQFF
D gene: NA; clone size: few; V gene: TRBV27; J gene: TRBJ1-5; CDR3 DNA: TGTGCCAGCAGTTTAGGGCCCAATCAGCCCCAGCATTTT; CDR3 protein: CASSLGPNQPQHF
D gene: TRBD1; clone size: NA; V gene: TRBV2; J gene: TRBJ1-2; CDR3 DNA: TGTGCCAGCAGGGGACAGGGGTTGCAGGGCTACACCTTC; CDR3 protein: CASRGQGLQGYTF
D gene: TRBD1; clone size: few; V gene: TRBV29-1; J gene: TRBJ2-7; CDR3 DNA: TGCAGCGTTGTTAGTCGATGGTCAACAGGGGTCCCCTACGAGCAGTACTTC; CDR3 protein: CSVVSRWSTGVPYEQYF
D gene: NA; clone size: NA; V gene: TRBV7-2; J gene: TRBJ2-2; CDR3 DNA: TGTGCCAGCAGCTCCCGGACAAGCGGGGAGCTGTTTTTT; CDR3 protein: CASSSRTSGELFF
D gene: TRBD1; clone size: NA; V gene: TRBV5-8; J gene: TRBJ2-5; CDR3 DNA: TGTGCCAGCAGCCCCGGGACAGGGGAGTTGGAGACCCAGTACTTC; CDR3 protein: CASSPGTGELETQYF